Listed below are T cell receptor beta chains from one sample, sequenced in a study of blood T cell repertoires in COVID-19. The table came from immunoSEQ multiplex PCR; TCRdb's copy has only in-frame clones and leaves some out. The profile shows 55,000 to 75,000 clones, about 86% of them singletons. The specimen was peripheral blood. These receptors all stem from an older man with acute or convalescent COVID-19. The conserved cysteine and the conserved F or W are not part of the CDR3 here. Fields, in order: CDR3 protein, V gene, J gene.

CDR3 protein: ASSYIKGNEQF; V gene: TRBV6-5; J gene: TRBJ2-1
CDR3 protein: ASSQEGGRVDEQY; V gene: TRBV4-2; J gene: TRBJ2-7
CDR3 protein: AWSRGTGALPNYGYT; V gene: TRBV30; J gene: TRBJ1-2
CDR3 protein: ASSLDPMGTIGNTIY; V gene: TRBV5-1; J gene: TRBJ1-3
CDR3 protein: ASSYVGHFNQPQH; V gene: TRBV28; J gene: TRBJ1-5
CDR3 protein: AIRDRDDQPQH; V gene: TRBV10-3; J gene: TRBJ1-5
CDR3 protein: ASRGQGLSAKNIQY; V gene: TRBV19; J gene: TRBJ2-4
CDR3 protein: ASSQADRGGYNEQF; V gene: TRBV3-1/TRBV3-2; J gene: TRBJ2-1
CDR3 protein: ASSTDRAVTEAF; V gene: TRBV19; J gene: TRBJ1-1
CDR3 protein: ASSPPGGGAEEKLF; V gene: TRBV28; J gene: TRBJ1-4
CDR3 protein: ATTQSAGQGHEQY; V gene: TRBV15; J gene: TRBJ2-7
CDR3 protein: ASSHINEKLF; V gene: TRBV12-3/TRBV12-4; J gene: TRBJ1-4
CDR3 protein: ASSLGRNLGTQY; V gene: TRBV5-4; J gene: TRBJ2-5
CDR3 protein: ASSFKPPAGEGTGELF; V gene: TRBV5-1; J gene: TRBJ2-2
CDR3 protein: ASSLGESYEQY; V gene: TRBV5-1; J gene: TRBJ2-7
CDR3 protein: ASSLGRRGRELF; V gene: TRBV5-1; J gene: TRBJ2-2
CDR3 protein: SVVGGTGANVLT; V gene: TRBV29-1; J gene: TRBJ2-6
CDR3 protein: ASRASGRNFVTQY; V gene: TRBV19; J gene: TRBJ2-3
CDR3 protein: ASSQEAGRMGTQY; V gene: TRBV3-1/TRBV3-2; J gene: TRBJ2-5
CDR3 protein: ASSQDSKGDPYEQY; V gene: TRBV4-2; J gene: TRBJ2-7
CDR3 protein: ASSDDRDSRTNYGYT; V gene: TRBV19; J gene: TRBJ1-2
CDR3 protein: ASSESRTAARETQY; V gene: TRBV6-1; J gene: TRBJ2-5
CDR3 protein: ASSPKGTVYGYT; V gene: TRBV14; J gene: TRBJ1-2
CDR3 protein: ASSLSLSRRDRGTDTQY; V gene: TRBV7-3; J gene: TRBJ2-3
CDR3 protein: ASSLRGADNEQF; V gene: TRBV5-1; J gene: TRBJ2-1
CDR3 protein: ASHPRNRGNNQPQH; V gene: TRBV19; J gene: TRBJ1-5
CDR3 protein: ASSPGFNTEAF; V gene: TRBV6-5; J gene: TRBJ1-1
CDR3 protein: ASSRGQGGRQPQH; V gene: TRBV28; J gene: TRBJ1-5
CDR3 protein: ASSLFDEQF; V gene: TRBV5-1; J gene: TRBJ2-1
CDR3 protein: ASLGLSTEAF; V gene: TRBV7-8; J gene: TRBJ1-1
CDR3 protein: ASSINVYAGANTGELF; V gene: TRBV18; J gene: TRBJ2-2
CDR3 protein: ASSFREPLTYEQY; V gene: TRBV27; J gene: TRBJ2-7
CDR3 protein: ASSLSHPGTGAWGYT; V gene: TRBV6-6; J gene: TRBJ1-2
CDR3 protein: AGAGGFNEKLF; V gene: TRBV30; J gene: TRBJ1-4
CDR3 protein: ASSVGFGQETQY; V gene: TRBV9; J gene: TRBJ2-5
CDR3 protein: ASSQQGTASYEQY; V gene: TRBV7-2; J gene: TRBJ2-7
CDR3 protein: ASSLEVGTNSPLH; V gene: TRBV7-6; J gene: TRBJ1-6
CDR3 protein: ASSPTRGGRPQH; V gene: TRBV7-2; J gene: TRBJ1-5
CDR3 protein: ASSFGLAATYNEQF; V gene: TRBV27; J gene: TRBJ2-1
CDR3 protein: ASSPTMNTEAF; V gene: TRBV5-8; J gene: TRBJ1-1
CDR3 protein: ASSATAREDYGYT; V gene: TRBV19; J gene: TRBJ1-2
CDR3 protein: ATYGWGTGGSENIQY; V gene: TRBV19; J gene: TRBJ2-4
CDR3 protein: ASSEKQIAGGRVKNIQY; V gene: TRBV10-1; J gene: TRBJ2-4
CDR3 protein: ASSLDLVGQGISDTQY; V gene: TRBV5-5; J gene: TRBJ2-3
CDR3 protein: ASSSGAGQGYT; V gene: TRBV5-1; J gene: TRBJ1-2